The 10 T cell receptor beta chains reported below all come from one sample, sequenced in a study of T cell responses to AZD1222 COVID-19 vaccine. The assay was immunoSEQ multiplex PCR, and TCRdb's table has in-frame clones only and misses some. Among more than 100,000 clones listed, 75% to 85% were seen once. Sequenced here: peripheral blood, sampled 28 days after the second dose of the MenACWY control vaccine. The receptors shown here come from an adult who received the MenACWY meningococcal vaccine as a control.

The rearrangement joins TRBV6-6 to TRBJ1-2; tentative D call: TRBD1 (5 bases). The V gene lost 3 bases and the J gene lost 5 bases, with 13 bases spanning the gap. The CDR3 consists of 14 residues. CDR1 MNHNY and CDR2 SVGAGI come from the germline V gene (reference sequence). The CDR3 DNA sequence: TGTGCCAGCAGTTATGGTAGGGGAGGGTATGGCTACACCTTC. Protein sequence: CASSYGRGGYGYTF.

The rearrangement links TRBV7-3 to TRBJ2-2; no reliable D call. Germline values: CDR1 SGHTA, CDR2 FQGTGA. V was trimmed by 1 base and J by 7 bases, leaving 10 bases between them. The CDR3 spans 14 residues. The DNA of the CDR3 is TGTGCCAGCAGCTTAAACCCCTCCCACGGGGAGCTGTTTTTT. Residues: CASSLNPSHGELFF.

The genes are TRBV15 and TRBJ1-2, with no clear D. V was trimmed by 3 bases and J by 0 bases, leaving 11 bases between them. The germline CDR1 and CDR2 sequences are LNHNV and YYDKDF (reference sequence). The CDR3 has 15 residues. This CDR3 is CATSRAVNPNYGYTF. For the CDR3, the DNA is TGTGCCACCAGCAGGGCCGTCAACCCTAACTATGGCTACACCTTC.

CDR3 DNA: TGTGCCAGCACCCCGGGAGGTTGGGGGAGGACTGAAGCTTTCTTT. This codes for CASTPGGWGRTEAFF. This rearrangement joins TRBV28 to TRBJ1-1, with D possibly TRBD1 on 5 matching bases. This CDR3 has 15 residues. V lost 7 bases and J lost 5, with 20 bases in between. CDR1 MDHEN and CDR2 SYDVKM come from the germline V gene.

The chain couples TRBV7-2 to TRBJ2-7; possible D gene TRBD2, 5 bases. CDR1 and CDR2 (germline): SGHTA, FQGNSA. The V gene lost 0 bases and the J gene lost 4 bases, with 7 bases spanning the gap. CDR3 length: 13 residues. CDR3 bases: TGTGCCAGCAGCTTAGCGGGAGCGTACGAGCAGTACTTC. Translating gives CASSLAGAYEQYF.

A single count supports this clone. This chain joins TRBV7-8 and TRBJ2-6; 7 positions agree with TRBD1. V lost 2 bases, J lost 4 bases, and 17 bases stayed unmatched. The CDR3 is 20 residues long. Per the germline V gene, CDR1 is SGHVS and CDR2 is FQNEAQ. The DNA of the CDR3 is TGTGCCAGCAGCTTAAGCTTTGCGAGAGGGGGCGCGCCCGGGGCCAACGTCCTGACTTTC. Protein sequence: CASSLSFARGGAPGANVLTF.

This clone appeared a few times. J is TRBJ2-3 and V is TRBV5-1, with D hard to call. The CDR3 has 16 amino acids. Deletions cut 2 bases from V and 3 bases from J, with 16 bases between. CDR1 and CDR2 (germline): SGHRS, YFSETQ. The DNA of the CDR3 is TGCGCCAGCAGCTTAAGTCAAACCTTGGGGACAGATACGCAGTATTTT. Translating gives CASSLSQTLGTDTQYF.

The genes are TRBV18 and TRBJ1-1; TRBD1 aligns across 9 bases. Germline CDR1 KGHSH, CDR2 LQKENI. V lost 6 bases to trimming and J lost 7 bases; unmatched junction nucleotides: 9. The CDR3 consists of 14 residues. CDR3 amino acids: CASSGQGPPSEAFF. The CDR3, as DNA: TGTGCCAGCTCTGGACAGGGGCCTCCCAGTGAAGCTTTCTTT. The complete variable domain, with remaining parts taken from reference TRBV18 and TRBJ1-1, reads NAGVMQNPRHLVRRRGQEARLRCSPMKGHSHVYWYRQLPEEGLKFMVYLQKENIIDESGMPKERFSAEFPKEGPSILRIQQVVRGDSAAYFCASSGQGPPSEAFFGQGTRLTVV.

This clone has a single count. V is TRBV5-4 and J is TRBJ2-2, with D possibly TRBD1 on 5 matching bases. The CDR3 has 13 amino acids. CDR1 is SGHNT and CDR2 is YYREEE in the germline V gene (reference sequence). Trimming took off 5 bases at V and 4 bases at J, with 9 bases between the two ends. CDR3 loop: CASRLTVTGELFF. CDR3 in DNA: TGTGCCAGCAGATTGACAGTCACCGGGGAGCTGTTTTTT.

The chain carries TRBV29-1 and TRBJ1-4; no clear D gene. The V gene's germline CDR1 is SQVTM and CDR2 ANQGSEA. The CDR3 consists of 14 residues. Trimming removed 5 bases from V and 0 bases from J, with 10 bases in between. CDR3 in amino acids: CSVTKDATNEKLFF. Here the CDR3 DNA reads TGCAGCGTTACCAAGGATGCAACTAATGAAAAACTGTTTTTT. The full variable domain, rest sourced from reference TRBV29-1 and TRBJ1-4, is SAVISQKPSRDICQRGTSLTIQCQVDSQVTMMFWYRQQPGQSLTLIATANQGSEATYESGFVIDKFPISRPNLTFSTLTVSNMSPEDSSIYLCSVTKDATNEKLFFGSGTQLSVL.